These 5 T cell receptor beta chains share one sample of origin, sequenced in a study of blood T cell repertoires in COVID-19. The table came from immunoSEQ multiplex PCR; TCRdb's copy has only in-frame clones and leaves some out. The sample has 100,000 to 150,000 clones; about 70% are singletons. Sequencing input: peripheral blood. The receptor set was obtained from a man aged 55 to 70 with acute or convalescent COVID-19.

The V and J genes are TRBV5-1 and TRBJ2-2; D not certain. Germline values: CDR1 SGHRS, CDR2 YFSETQ. The CDR3 sequence is 13 residues long. Trimming stripped 4 bases from V and 4 bases from J, with 8 bases between. In nucleotides, the CDR3 is TGCGCCAGCAGCCCAGGATTCACCGGGGAGCTGTTTTTT. It translates to CASSPGFTGELFF.

This clone was detected once. The chain is built from TRBV5-6 and TRBJ2-7; D is ambiguous. CDR3 length: 11 amino acids. Deletions cut 6 bases from V and 3 bases from J, with 7 bases between. Germline lookup yields CDR1 SGHDT and CDR2 YYEEEE. The CDR3 nucleotides read TGTGCCAGCATGACACACTACGAGCAGTACTTC. Its protein product is CASMTHYEQYF.

The chain recombines TRBV23-1 with TRBJ1-4; D possibly corresponds to TRBD1 (5 bases). TRBV23-1 belongs to the ORF category, with a function that is uncertain. The germline V and J ends were trimmed by 0 bases and 12 bases, with 17 bases remaining between them. This CDR3 has 15 amino acids. The CDR3 spells CASSQSKGPLNQLFF. Here the CDR3 DNA reads TGCGCCAGCAGTCAATCGAAGGGGCCTTTGAATCAACTGTTTTTT.

This clone was detected a few times. The chain couples TRBV12-3 or TRBV12-4 to TRBJ1-2, with TRBD1 matching 7 bases. The V segment lost 3 bases and the J segment 8 bases; nucleotides outside the gene matches: 6. This CDR3 is 13 amino acids long. In nucleotides, the CDR3 is TGTGCCAGCAGTTTCGAGACAGGGTTGGGCTACACCTTC. This sequence encodes CASSFETGLGYTF.

The gene calls are TRBV12-3 or TRBV12-4 and TRBJ1-4; D not certain. The CDR3 is 13 residues long. V was trimmed by 3 bases and J by 7 bases, leaving 9 bases between them. CDR3 region: CASSLQISEKLFF. The CDR3 nucleotides are TGTGCCAGCAGTTTGCAGATCAGTGAAAAACTGTTTTTT.